This T cell receptor (beta chain) was captured by sequencing in a study of cytomegalovirus exposure and HLA in healthy donors. Note on this clone: The antigen is unknown.

Donors likely had unrecorded immune exposures despite being nominally healthy when sampled. The study ran its PCR with 60 Vbeta and 13 Jbeta primers. Assay used: immunoSEQ multiplex PCR; TCRdb lists only in-frame clones, some missing. The table includes approximately 120,000 clones, around 73% detected once. Germline CDR1 is GTSNPN and CDR2 is SVGIG (reference sequence). V was clipped by 4 bases and J by 0 bases; unmatched bases: 12. CDR3 length: 17 amino acids. Overall study findings and caveats: A prior analysis recorded that most TCR beta V segments were productive about 87% or about 30% of the time. An Asian-associated ancestry cluster reportedly showed fewer N-insertions than the approximately 700-donor mean in a later analysis. V- and J-gene trimming in TCR beta was tied to a missense DCLRE1C variant by an analysis performed later.

The chain couples TRBV30 to TRBJ1-3; TRBD1 aligns across 7 bases. The TCR sequence derives from a man aged 55 to 70 in good health and CMV-seropositive. The sequenced sample was PBMCs. DNA of the CDR3: TGTGCCTGGAAAAAAAGGGGGCAGGTACTCTCTGGAAACACCATATATTTT. Translation gives CAWKKRGQVLSGNTIYF.